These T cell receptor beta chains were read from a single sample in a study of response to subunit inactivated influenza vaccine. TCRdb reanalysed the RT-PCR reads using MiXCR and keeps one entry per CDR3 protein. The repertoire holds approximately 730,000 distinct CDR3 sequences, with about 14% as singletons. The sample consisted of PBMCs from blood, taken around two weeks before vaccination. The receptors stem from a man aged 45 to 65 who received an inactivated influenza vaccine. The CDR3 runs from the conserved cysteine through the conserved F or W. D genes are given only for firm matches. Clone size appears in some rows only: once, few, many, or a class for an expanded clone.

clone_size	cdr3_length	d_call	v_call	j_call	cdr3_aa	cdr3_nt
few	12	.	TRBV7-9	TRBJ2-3	CASSRGPGSQYF	TGTGCCAGCAGCAGAGGCCCAGGCTCGCAGTATTTT
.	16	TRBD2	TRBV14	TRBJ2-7	CASSRPSGRNPYEQYF	TGTGCCAGCAGCCGTCCTAGCGGGAGGAACCCCTACGAGCAGTACTTC
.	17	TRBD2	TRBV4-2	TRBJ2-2	CASSQDRLAANTGELFF	TGTGCCAGCAGCCAAGACCGACTAGCGGCGAACACCGGGGAGCTGTTTTTT
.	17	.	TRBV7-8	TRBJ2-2	CASSLVSGDANTGELFF	TGTGCCAGCAGCTTAGTCTCTGGGGACGCGAACACCGGGGAGCTGTTTTTT
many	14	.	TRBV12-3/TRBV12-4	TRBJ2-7	CASSLGGFSYEQYF	TGTGCCAGCAGTTTAGGAGGGTTCTCCTACGAGCAGTACTTC
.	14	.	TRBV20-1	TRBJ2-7	CSARAVSRAYEQYF	TGCAGTGCTAGAGCCGTCTCCCGGGCTTACGAGCAGTACTTC
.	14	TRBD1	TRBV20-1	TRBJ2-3	CSAGTGGRTDTQYF	TGCAGTGCGGGGACAGGGGGTCGCACAGATACGCAGTATTTT
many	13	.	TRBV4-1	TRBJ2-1	CASSLRQWDEQFF	TGCGCCAGCAGCCTCCGACAGTGGGATGAGCAGTTCTTC
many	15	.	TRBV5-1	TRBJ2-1	CASSLVQGSYNEQFF	TGCGCCAGCAGCTTGGTACAGGGTTCCTACAATGAGCAGTTCTTC
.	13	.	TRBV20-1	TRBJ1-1	CSARHHRAAEAFF	TGCAGTGCTAGACATCACAGGGCGGCTGAAGCTTTCTTT
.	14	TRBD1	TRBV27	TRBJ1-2	CASSLTGGTSGYTF	TGTGCCAGCAGCCTGACAGGGGGCACTAGTGGCTACACCTTC
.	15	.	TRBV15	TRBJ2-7	CATSRDFGVTYEQYF	TGTGCCACCAGCAGAGATTTCGGAGTTACATACGAGCAGTACTTC
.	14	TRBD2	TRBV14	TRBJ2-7	CARMGGVIEYEQYF	TGTGCCAGAATGGGGGGGGTCATTGAATACGAGCAGTACTTC
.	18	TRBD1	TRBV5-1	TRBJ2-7	CASSLAGTGILLPYEQYF	TGCGCCAGCAGCTTGGCCGGGACAGGGATCCTTCTTCCCTACGAGCAGTACTTC